This T cell receptor (beta chain) was sequenced during a study of blood T cell repertoires in COVID-19. Study background: Italy, Spain and the United States were the sources of the convalescent and acute COVID-19 samples. PBMCs, B-cell-depleted T cells, or T cells were the source of the cDNA or gDNA that made up the material.

In this sample, this clone turned up many times. Original analysis: Estimated nucleated cell counts came from reference gene primer amplification. The method was immunoSEQ multiplex PCR; TCRdb's version includes in-frame clones alone and lacks a portion of them. Clonal size and the V and J genes are those of that table, whereas D and trimming came from the DNA. The table shows approximately 250,000 clones, with approximately 80% occurring only once. V was cut by 2 bases and J by 11 bases, with 10 bases left in between. The CDR3 totals 13 residues. The germline V gene has CDR1 MNHEY and CDR2 SVGAGI. This chain joins TRBV6-5 and TRBJ1-6; D gene unclear. The receptor comes from a man in his sixties with acute or convalescent COVID-19. The sample comprised peripheral blood. The CDR3 coding sequence is TGTGCCAGCAGTTACAATGAGGGAACACCCCTCCACTTT. Protein sequence: CASSYNEGTPLHF.